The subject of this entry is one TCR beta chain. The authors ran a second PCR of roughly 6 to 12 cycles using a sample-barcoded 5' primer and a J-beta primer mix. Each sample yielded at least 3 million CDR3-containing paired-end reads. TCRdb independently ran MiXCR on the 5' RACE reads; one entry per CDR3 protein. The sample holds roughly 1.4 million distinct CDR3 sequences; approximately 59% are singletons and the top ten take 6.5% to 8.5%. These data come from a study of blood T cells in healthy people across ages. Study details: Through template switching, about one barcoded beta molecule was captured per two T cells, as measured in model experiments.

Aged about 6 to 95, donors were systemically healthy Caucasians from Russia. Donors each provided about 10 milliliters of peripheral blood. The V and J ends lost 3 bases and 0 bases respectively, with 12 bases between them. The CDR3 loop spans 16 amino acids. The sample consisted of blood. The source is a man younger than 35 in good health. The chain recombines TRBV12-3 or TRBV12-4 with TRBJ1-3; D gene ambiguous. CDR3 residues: CASSFPAGYSGNTIYF. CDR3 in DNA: TGTGCCAGCAGTTTTCCAGCAGGATACTCTGGAAACACCATATATTTT.